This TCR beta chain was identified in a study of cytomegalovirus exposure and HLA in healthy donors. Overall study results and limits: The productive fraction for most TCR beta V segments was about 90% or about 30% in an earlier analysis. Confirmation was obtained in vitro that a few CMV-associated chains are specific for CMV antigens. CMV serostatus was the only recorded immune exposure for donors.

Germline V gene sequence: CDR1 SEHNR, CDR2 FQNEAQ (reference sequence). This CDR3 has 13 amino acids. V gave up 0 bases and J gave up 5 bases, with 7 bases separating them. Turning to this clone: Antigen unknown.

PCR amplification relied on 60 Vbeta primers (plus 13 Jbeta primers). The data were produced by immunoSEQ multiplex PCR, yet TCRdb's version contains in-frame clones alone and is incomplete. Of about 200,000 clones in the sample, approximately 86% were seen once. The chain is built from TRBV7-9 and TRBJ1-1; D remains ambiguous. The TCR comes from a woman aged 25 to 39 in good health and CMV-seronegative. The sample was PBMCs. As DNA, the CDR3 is TGTGCCAGCAGCTTAGCGTCAGGAACTGAAGCTTTCTTT. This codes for CASSLASGTEAFF.